The rows below give T cell receptor beta chains drawn from one sample of a study of cytomegalovirus exposure and HLA in healthy donors. Measured with immunoSEQ multiplex PCR; TCRdb has only the in-frame clones, and not every one. Among 120,000 or so clones, about 10% were seen once, and the ten largest hold about 4.6%. Sequencing was carried out using PBMCs. Every receptor here comes from a woman between 18 and 30 years old in good health and CMV-seropositive. CDR3s include the opening cysteine and the closing phenylalanine or tryptophan. D genes are given only for firm matches. The size entry is marked missing in some rows and otherwise reads once, few, many or a size class.

V,D,size,J,DNA,CDR3
TRBV5-1,-,-,TRBJ2-1,TGCGCCAGCAGGATCGAAACGGGATCCTCCTACAATGAGCAGTTCTTC,CASRIETGSSYNEQFF
TRBV5-6,TRBD1,-,TRBJ1-5,TGTGCCAGCAGCTCCGACAGGGGCGGAGGGCAGCCCCAGCATTTT,CASSSDRGGGQPQHF
TRBV7-3,-,few,TRBJ1-2,TGTGCCAGCAGCTCGAACAGCCCCCCCTATGGCTACACCTTC,CASSSNSPPYGYTF
TRBV5-1,-,few,TRBJ2-7,TGCGCCAGCAGCTTGGCCCTAACTAGCAACGAGCAGTACTTC,CASSLALTSNEQYF
TRBV9,TRBD1,-,TRBJ1-2,TGTGCCAGCAGCATGACAGGGGGCGACTATGGCTACACCTTC,CASSMTGGDYGYTF
TRBV5-4,TRBD1,few,TRBJ2-7,TGTGCCAGCAGCTGGGACAGGGGGCCCTACGAGCAGTACTTC,CASSWDRGPYEQYF
TRBV28,TRBD2,-,TRBJ2-1,TGTGCCAGCAATGACCCCGGACTAGCGGGAGGGTATGAGCAGTTCTTC,CASNDPGLAGGYEQFF
TRBV18,-,-,TRBJ1-5,TGTGCCAGCTCCCAGGAAGCTACAGGGCCGTCAAGATCACCCCAGCATTTT,CASSQEATGPSRSPQHF
TRBV6-6,TRBD1,medium-sized,TRBJ1-4,TGTGCCAGCAGAACACAGGGGGCTGGGGAAAAACTGTTTTTT,CASRTQGAGEKLFF
TRBV7-6,-,few,TRBJ2-1,TGTGCCGGGGGCTGGGCTAGCCAGTTCTTC,CAGGWASQFF
TRBV13,TRBD1,few,TRBJ1-5,TGTGCCAGCGGGGACAGCCAGAATAGCAATCAGCCCCAGCATTTT,CASGDSQNSNQPQHF
TRBV5-1,-,few,TRBJ2-1,TGCGCCAGCAGCTTGGTGGGCGTCTCCTACAATGAGCAGTTCTTC,CASSLVGVSYNEQFF
TRBV7-9,-,-,TRBJ1-1,TGTGCCAGCAGCCTGAGCCGCTTAAACACTGAAGCTTTCTTT,CASSLSRLNTEAFF
TRBV27,-,-,TRBJ2-2,TGTGCCAGAATGCCAGGTCAGGTTTATACCGGGGAGCTGTTTTTT,CARMPGQVYTGELFF
TRBV5-4,-,-,TRBJ1-1,TGTGCCAGCAGCCCGGGGGGCACCCAGGCGAACACTGAAGCTTTCTTT,CASSPGGTQANTEAFF
TRBV15,TRBD2,-,TRBJ2-1,TGTGCCACCAGCAGAGACCCCGGGGGCGAGGGACTAGCCGAAAATGAGCAGTTCTTC,CATSRDPGGEGLAENEQFF
TRBV5-1,TRBD1,-,TRBJ2-5,TGCGCCAGCAGCCTGAGGACAGGGGCAGAGACCCAGTACTTC,CASSLRTGAETQYF
TRBV25-1,-,few,TRBJ1-2,TGTGCCAGCAGTCAGACAGGCGGGTATGGCTACACCTTC,CASSQTGGYGYTF
TRBV4-1,-,-,TRBJ1-2,TGCGCCAGCAGCCAAGCCGGGGAAGACTATGGCTACACCTTC,CASSQAGEDYGYTF
TRBV7-9,TRBD1,few,TRBJ1-2,TGTGCCAGCAGCCTACAGGGGACCAACTATGGCTACACCTTC,CASSLQGTNYGYTF
TRBV6-5,TRBD2,few,TRBJ2-1,TGTGCCAGCAGTTCGACTAGCGGGCCCGTATACAATGAGCAGTTCTTC,CASSSTSGPVYNEQFF
TRBV27,-,-,TRBJ2-1,TGTGCCAGCAGTTTCAGGTTTCGAAATGAGCAGTTCTTC,CASSFRFRNEQFF
TRBV6-1,-,-,TRBJ2-1,TGTGCCAGCAGTCTTGGACAGACTAACAATGAGCAGTTCTTC,CASSLGQTNNEQFF
TRBV5-1,-,-,TRBJ1-1,TGCGCCAGCAGACCAAACAGGGATGGTAACACTGAAGCTTTCTTT,CASRPNRDGNTEAFF
TRBV6-1,TRBD1,-,TRBJ2-3,TGTGCCAGCAGTGACTGGGGACAGGGGGCGCTTTCAGATACGCAGTATTTT,CASSDWGQGALSDTQYF
TRBV19,TRBD2,-,TRBJ2-1,TGTGCCAGTAGTCTCCGGACTAGCGGGAGGTGGAATGAGCAGTTCTTC,CASSLRTSGRWNEQFF
TRBV27,-,few,TRBJ1-2,TGTGCCAGCAGTTTAGCGAGTGACAGATCTAACTATGGCTACACCTTC,CASSLASDRSNYGYTF
TRBV30,TRBD2,few,TRBJ2-7,TGTGCCTGGCGACGGGAGGCCCTCGGGGAGCAGTACTTC,CAWRREALGEQYF
TRBV7-9,TRBD1,-,TRBJ2-3,TGTGCCAGCAGCTCAGGACAGGGGCTAGATACGCAGTATTTT,CASSSGQGLDTQYF
TRBV14,-,-,TRBJ1-2,TGTGCCAGCAGCCACCGGCAACCAGGTATCGAATATGGCTACACCTTC,CASSHRQPGIEYGYTF
TRBV30,TRBD1,few,TRBJ2-2,TGTGCCTGGAGCAGACAGGGGGACAACACCGGGGAGCTGTTTTTT,CAWSRQGDNTGELFF
TRBV5-6,-,-,TRBJ1-2,TGTGCCAGCAGCCCATTAGGCAGACACGACGACTATGGCTACACCTTC,CASSPLGRHDDYGYTF
TRBV7-9,-,few,TRBJ1-1,TGTGCCAGCAGCTTAGGGCGGATGAACACTGAAGCTTTCTTT,CASSLGRMNTEAFF
TRBV7-9,-,few,TRBJ1-1,TGTGCCAGCATACGAGGAAGCCCCGATAGACAGAGAGAAGCTTTCTTT,CASIRGSPDRQREAFF
TRBV30,-,few,TRBJ2-7,TGTGCCTGGAGTGGGCTAGAGGTCGAGCAGTACTTC,CAWSGLEVEQYF
TRBV10-3,-,few,TRBJ2-7,TGTGCCATCCGAGGAGGGGAGATACTCGGGGGGCAGTACTTC,CAIRGGEILGGQYF
TRBV9,-,-,TRBJ1-3,TGTGCCAGCAGCGTGGGGGCAGGGCCCTCTGGAAACACCATATATTTT,CASSVGAGPSGNTIYF
TRBV29-1,-,-,TRBJ1-4,TGCAGCGCAACAGGGACTAATGAAAAACTGTTTTTT,CSATGTNEKLFF
TRBV29-1,TRBD2,few,TRBJ2-3,TGCAGCGCTCGCCCTACTGCTAGCGGGAGCAGTAGGACAGATACGCAGTATTTT,CSARPTASGSSRTDTQYF
TRBV5-1,-,few,TRBJ2-7,TGCGCCAGCGCTTATGATGGGCCCTACGAGCAGTACTTC,CASAYDGPYEQYF
TRBV19,-,-,TRBJ1-1,TGTGCCAGTAGCATCGCAGTGAACACTGAAGCTTTCTTT,CASSIAVNTEAFF
TRBV7-3,TRBD2,-,TRBJ2-1,TGTGCCAGCAGCTTATACGGCGGGGGCTACAATGAGCAGTTCTTC,CASSLYGGGYNEQFF